This T cell receptor beta chain emerged from a study of blood T cell repertoires in COVID-19. Study at large: Nucleic acid was either cDNA or gDNA, and it came from T cells, B-cell-depleted T cells, or PBMCs.

Original data processing: Amplifying reference gene primers gave estimates of nucleated cell counts. TCRdb's copy holds only in-frame clones and misses some; the assay was immunoSEQ multiplex PCR. That table is the source of V, J and clone size, and D and trimming were worked out from the DNA. This table has approximately 130,000 clones, around 83% appearing once. V lost 6 bases and J lost 4, with 18 bases in between. The CDR3 loop spans 14 amino acids. The germline CDR1 and CDR2 sequences are DFQATT and SNEGSKA (reference sequence). Those who participated ranged in age from about 18 to 95 years and resided in about two dozen US areas. The recovered donors of Cohort 3 showed two negative PCRs, clearance, or symptom resolution.

The gene calls are TRBV20-1 and TRBJ2-5; tentative D call: TRBD2 (6 bases). The sequence was obtained from a man aged 25-45 years who had recovered from COVID-19. The sequencing sample was made of PBMCs or T cells enriched from blood (not recorded which). The CDR3 sequence is CSASRTNPPETQYF. In nucleotides, the CDR3 is TGCAGTGCCAGTCGGACTAACCCCCCAGAGACCCAGTACTTC.